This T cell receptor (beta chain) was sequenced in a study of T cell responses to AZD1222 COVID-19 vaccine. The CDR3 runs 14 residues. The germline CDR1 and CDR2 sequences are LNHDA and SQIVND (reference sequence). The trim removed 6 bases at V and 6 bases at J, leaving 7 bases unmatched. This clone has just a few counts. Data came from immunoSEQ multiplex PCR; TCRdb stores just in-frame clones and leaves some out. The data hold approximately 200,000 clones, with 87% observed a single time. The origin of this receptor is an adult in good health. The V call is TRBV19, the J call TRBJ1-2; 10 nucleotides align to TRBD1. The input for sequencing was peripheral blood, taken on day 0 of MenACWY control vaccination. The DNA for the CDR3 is TGTGCCAGTAGGCCATTCGACAGGGGGCATGGCTACACCTTC. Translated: CASRPFDRGHGYTF.